One sample yielded the 30 T cell receptor beta chains listed below, sequenced in a study of T cells in Graves' hyperthyroidism and ophthalmopathy. Amplification yielded TCR beta CDR3 regions, with RNA transcripts as the source. The study used the HTBI primer set for a first-round RT-PCR of the TCR CDR3. In TCRdb, the multiplex PCR reads were re-called with MiXCR into one record per CDR3 protein. The table has 310,000 or so distinct CDR3 sequences, over 15% seen once. Sample: blood. These receptor sequences come from a woman aged 55-69 years with Graves' ophthalmopathy.

V usage is TRBV3-2 and J usage is TRBJ2-3; TRBD1 is taken as the D call from the table, unchecked against the DNA. TRBV3-2 is a listed pseudogene. The CDR3 has 13 residues. CDR3 sequence (DNA): TGTGCCTCGACAGGGGAAAGCACAGATACGCAGTATTTT. Protein product: CASTGESTDTQYF.

This clonotype came up many times. The J gene is TRBJ2-5, the V gene TRBV6-2 or TRBV6-3; 11 bases match TRBD1. The CDR3 covers 15 residues. Trimming at V came to 6 bases and at J to 5 bases, leaving 8 bases not matched to a gene. CDR1 is MNHEY, CDR2 SVGEGT, per germline. For the CDR3, the DNA is TGTGCCAGCAGCACACGGACAGGGGGCGAGGAGACCCAGTACTTC. Encoded protein: CASSTRTGGEETQYF.

This clonotype was counted ten times or more. The V gene is TRBV12-3 or TRBV12-4, the J gene TRBJ2-7; D is unclear. Between the trimmed V and J ends, which lost 5 bases and 4 bases, there was a span of 9 bases. This CDR3 comprises 12 residues. The CDR3 DNA is TGTGCCAGCAGTCGGTTTAAATACGAGCAGTACTTC. Residues: CASSRFKYEQYF.

This clonotype has more than one count but fewer than ten. The rearrangement uses TRBV6-1 and TRBJ2-1; D might be TRBD1 (5 bases). Trimming shortened V by 5 bases and J by 8 bases, and 22 bases separated the two germline ends. CDR1 is MNHNS and CDR2 is SASEGT in the germline V gene. CDR3 length equals 16 residues. The CDR3 nucleotides read TGTGCCAGCAGTCCCCAGGGTCCTCCCGGTACCCATGAGCAGTTCTTC. Translated, it gives CASSPQGPPGTHEQFF.

This clonotype was detected ten times or more. This chain's CDR3 is CASSFKSGGPYEQYF. The CDR3 DNA sequence: TGTGCCAGCAGTTTTAAATCCGGGGGCCCCTACGAGCAGTACTTC. The V call is TRBV27, the J call TRBJ2-7; tentatively, D is TRBD1 or TRBD2 (6 bases each). Per germline, CDR1 MNHEY and CDR2 SMNVEV (reference sequence). This CDR3 has 15 amino acids. V lost 3 bases and J lost 2, with 14 bases in between.

This clonotype was counted at least ten times. The genes are TRBV20-1 and TRBJ2-7; D is undetermined. The CDR3 runs to 11 residues. Germline V gene lookup returns CDR1 DFQATT and CDR2 SNEGSKA (reference sequence). Trimming stripped 7 bases from V and 1 base from J, with 8 bases between. Here the CDR3 reads CSESRSYEQYF. CDR3 DNA sequence: TGCAGTGAAAGTAGATCCTACGAGCAGTACTTC.

The gene calls are TRBV9 and TRBJ1-2, with D possibly TRBD1 on 5 matching bases. Germline V lookup: CDR1 SGDLS, CDR2 YYNGEE. With 3 bases removed from V and 1 base from J, the gap between germline ends came to 13 bases. CDR3 length: 15 residues. The CDR3 DNA sequence: TGTGCCAGCAGCGAACAGGTCCACCTTAACTATGGCTACACCTTC. Translated, it gives CASSEQVHLNYGYTF.

The table lists this clonotype with a few counts. A much larger clone lies one base from this, so it may be a read error. The chain couples TRBV20-1 to TRBJ2-3; no definite D call. The germline V and J ends were trimmed by 0 bases and 4 bases, with 11 bases remaining between them. From germline, CDR1 is DFQATT and CDR2 SNEGSKA (reference sequence). CDR3 length: 14 residues. CDR3 coding DNA: TGCAGTGCTAGAGATGAGGCGTACCCAGATACGCAGTATTTT. Protein sequence: CSARDEAYPDTQYF.

This clonotype was observed many times. V gene TRBV7-2 combines with J gene TRBJ2-7, with 12 bases matching TRBD2. The length of the CDR3 is 15 residues. With 4 bases clipped from V and 1 base from J, the junction kept 2 bases outside the gene matches. Germline values: CDR1 SGHTA, CDR2 FQGNSA. This chain's CDR3 is CASSWGLAGSYEQYF. For the CDR3, the DNA is TGTGCCAGCAGCTGGGGACTAGCGGGTTCCTACGAGCAGTACTTC.

The V call is TRBV6-6, the J call TRBJ1-2, with D unresolved. V shed 0 bases and J shed 8 bases, with 7 bases lying between them. Germline V lookup: CDR1 MNHNY, CDR2 SVGAGI (reference sequence). The CDR3 covers 12 residues. CDR3 loop: CASSYSGIGYTF. Written as DNA, the CDR3 is TGTGCCAGCAGTTACTCAGGGATCGGCTACACCTTC.

This clonotype was detected ten times or more. This chain uses TRBV27 with TRBJ2-2; 9 bases are a match to TRBD1. The length of the CDR3 is 16 residues. The germline CDR1 and CDR2 sequences are MNHEY and SMNVEV (reference sequence). The V and J ends lost 5 bases and 1 base, in that order; junction bases with no gene match: 5. The CDR3 protein is CASSPGQGRNTGELFF. The CDR3 coding sequence is TGTGCCAGCAGTCCGGGACAGGGAAGGAACACCGGGGAGCTGTTTTTT.

This clonotype was found many times. V gene TRBV29-1 combines with J gene TRBJ1-1; D gene unclear. This CDR3 spans 13 amino acids. Trimming cost V 2 bases and J 4 bases, with 11 bases left between them. Germline values: CDR1 SQVTM, CDR2 ANQGSEA. The CDR3 reads CSVERDSGTEAFF. The CDR3 region has the DNA TGCAGCGTTGAACGTGATTCGGGCACTGAAGCTTTCTTT.

In regard to this clonotype: A much more abundant neighbour one base away suggests this may be a read error. The chain uses TRBV4-3 and TRBJ1-2, with D hard to call. The length of the CDR3 is 13 residues. CDR1 is LGHNA and CDR2 is YSLEER in the germline V gene. CDR3 bases: TGCGCCGGCAGCCAAGACAAGGGTGGCAGCTACACCTTC. Its protein is CAGSQDKGGSYTF.

V is TRBV19 and J is TRBJ2-4, with a tentative D call TRBD1 (6 bases). This CDR3 has 16 amino acids. The V end lost 9 bases, the J end lost 3 bases, and 21 bases lay between the germline ends. Germline-derived CDR1 and CDR2 are LNHDA and SQIVND (reference sequence). The CDR3 spells CASPLLFDRYKNIQYF. DNA of the CDR3: TGTGCCAGCCCGCTCCTATTTGACAGGTACAAAAACATTCAGTACTTC.

This clonotype appeared many times. V gene TRBV5-1 combines with J gene TRBJ1-1, with a tentative D call TRBD1 (6 bases). Germline V gives CDR1 SGHRS, CDR2 YFSETQ. The V and J ends lost 7 bases and 1 base respectively, with 17 bases between them. CDR3 length equals 15 residues. The CDR3 nucleotides read TGCGCCAGCGGGAGGGGGGGTCTGAGGAACACTGAAGCTTTCTTT. Translated: CASGRGGLRNTEAFF.

This clonotype was detected only a few times. V is TRBV28 and J is TRBJ2-7; 10 positions agree with TRBD1. With V trimmed by 2 bases and J by 1 base, 8 bases remained unmatched. This CDR3 is built from 17 residues. Germline V lookup: CDR1 MDHEN, CDR2 SYDVKM. The CDR3 region is CASSLTLGQGESYEQYF. CDR3 bases: TGTGCCAGCAGTTTAACCCTCGGACAGGGGGAATCCTACGAGCAGTACTTC.

This clonotype was counted many times. V gene TRBV5-1 combines with J gene TRBJ1-5; D remains unclear. CDR1 and CDR2 from the germline V gene are SGHRS and YFSETQ. The germline V and J ends were trimmed by 4 bases and 4 bases, with 12 bases remaining between them. The CDR3 totals 14 residues. CDR3 amino acids: CASSLDPANQPQHF. In DNA, the CDR3 is TGCGCCAGCAGCCTGGACCCGGCTAATCAGCCCCAGCATTTT.

This clonotype has more than one count but fewer than ten. The J gene is TRBJ2-2, the V gene TRBV4-1, with 10 bases fitting TRBD2. The CDR3 loop spans 18 amino acids. The germline CDR1 and CDR2 sequences are MGHRA and YSYEKL. V lost 3 bases and J lost 7; bases outside the gene matches: 14. CDR3 sequence (DNA): TGCGCCAGCAGCCACTTCCCCGGGCTAGCGGGAGTAAACGGGGAGCTGTTTTTT. Protein sequence: CASSHFPGLAGVNGELFF.

This clonotype was detected ten times or more. This rearrangement joins TRBV6-1 to TRBJ1-1, with D unresolved. With 4 bases removed from V and 1 base from J, the gap between germline ends came to 13 bases. CDR3 length equals 15 residues. The germline gives CDR1 MNHNS, CDR2 SASEGT. The CDR3 protein is CASSGSWGGNTEAFF. CDR3 nucleotides: TGTGCCAGCAGTGGATCTTGGGGTGGGAACACTGAAGCTTTCTTT.

The sample holds a few counts of this clonotype. The chain links TRBV6-1 to TRBJ1-1; no reliable D call. The germline V gene has CDR1 MNHNS and CDR2 SASEGT. The CDR3 is 13 amino acids. V lost 2 bases and J lost 11, with 15 bases in between. The CDR3 reads CASSESPDFSAFF. The CDR3 DNA is TGTGCCAGCAGTGAATCCCCGGACTTTTCGGCTTTCTTT.

In this sample, this clonotype turned up a few times. J is TRBJ2-3 and V is TRBV5-1; 12 bases align to TRBD2. Trimming removed 4 bases from V and 4 bases from J; junction bases left unmatched: 7. The length of the CDR3 is 16 residues. Germline V gene sequence: CDR1 SGHRS, CDR2 YFSETQ. CDR3 residues: CASSLPSGGGPDTQYF. CDR3 DNA: TGCGCCAGCAGCCTTCCTAGCGGGGGGGGCCCAGATACGCAGTATTTT. Full variable domain (outside the CDR3, taken from reference TRBV5-1 and TRBJ2-3): KAGVTQTPRYLIKTRGQQVTLSCSPISGHRSVSWYQQTPGQGLQFLFEYFSETQRNKGNFPGRFSGRQFSNSRSEMNVSTLELGDSALYLCASSLPSGGGPDTQYFGPGTRLTVL.

There are many counts of this clonotype. The V and J genes are TRBV11-2 and TRBJ1-5; D is undetermined. V was pared by 0 bases and J by 4 bases, with 13 bases between. The CDR3 is made up of 16 amino acids. Germline V gives CDR1 SGHAT, CDR2 FQNNGV. This chain's CDR3 is CASSLDARRKNQPQHF. In nucleotides, the CDR3 is TGTGCCAGCAGCTTAGATGCCAGGAGGAAAAATCAGCCCCAGCATTTT.

This clonotype was seen repeatedly, ten times or more. V and J are TRBV30 and TRBJ2-5; 10 bases fit TRBD1. The CDR3 has 13 amino acids. Unmatched junction bases numbered 3, after V lost 3 bases and J lost 5 bases. Germline lookup yields CDR1 GTSNPN and CDR2 SVGIG (reference sequence). For the CDR3, the DNA is TGTGCCTGGAGGGGACAGGGGCGGGAGACCCAGTACTTC. Protein: CAWRGQGRETQYF. The full variable domain, rest sourced from reference TRBV30 and TRBJ2-5, is SQTIHQWPATLVQPVGSPLSLECTVEGTSNPNLYWYRQAAGRGLQLLFYSVGIGQISSEVPQNLSASRPQDRQFILSSKKLLLSDSGFYLCAWRGQGRETQYFGPGTRLLVL.

This clonotype was detected many times. This chain joins TRBV5-1 and TRBJ2-1; TRBD2 matches 7 bases. The V gene end was trimmed by 5 bases and the J gene end by 4 bases; junction bases not matched to a gene: 9. CDR3 length equals 15 residues. Germline V gives CDR1 SGHRS, CDR2 YFSETQ. CDR3 DNA: TGCGCCAGCAGTTTCGGGCTAGCGGATTACAATGAGCAGTTCTTC. Translated, it gives CASSFGLADYNEQFF. The variable domain in full, completed from reference TRBV5-1 and TRBJ2-1, reads KAGVTQTPRYLIKTRGQQVTLSCSPISGHRSVSWYQQTPGQGLQFLFEYFSETQRNKGNFPGRFSGRQFSNSRSEMNVSTLELGDSALYLCASSFGLADYNEQFFGPGTRLTVL.

In its sample, this clonotype was seen a few times. An end of the junction differs from the germline gene, which may be a read error. The chain couples TRBV18 to TRBJ1-5; 8 bases are shared with TRBD1. Germline CDR1 KGHSH, CDR2 LQKENI. This CDR3 region has 14 residues. The CDR3 bases are TGTGCCAGCTCACCGGGGACAGGTAGTCAGCTCCAGCATTTT. Residues: CASSPGTGSQLQHF.

CDR3 in amino acids: CASSVRPTGGTDTQYF. Written as DNA, the CDR3 is TGTGCCAGCAGCGTAAGACCGACAGGGGGCACAGATACGCAGTATTTT. The chain uses TRBV5-6 and TRBJ2-3; 8 nucleotides agree with TRBD1. Germline CDR1 and CDR2: SGHDT and YYEEEE. The CDR3 totals 16 residues. J was trimmed by 1 base and V by 4 bases; bases with no gene match: 8.

This clonotype was detected only a few times. The CDR3 nucleotides read TGTGCCAGCAGGTTACAGGGGACTAATGAAAAACTGTTTTTT. Translating it yields CASRLQGTNEKLFF. The J gene is TRBJ1-4, the V gene TRBV27; 7 bases match TRBD1. Germline assignment: CDR1 MNHEY and CDR2 SMNVEV (reference sequence). V was clipped by 6 bases and J by 2 bases; unmatched bases: 3. The CDR3 loop spans 14 amino acids. Full variable domain (missing parts from reference TRBV27 and TRBJ1-4): EAQVTQNPRYLITVTGKKLTVTCSQNMNHEYMSWYRQDPGLGLRQIYYSMNVEVTDKGDVPEGYKVSRKEKRNFPLILESPSPNQTSLYFCASRLQGTNEKLFFGSGTQLSVL.

Regarding this clonotype: With a much larger clone just one base away, this may be a read error. CDR3 protein: CASRLLVGTNTGELFF. CDR3 nucleotide sequence: TGTGCCAGCCGTTTATTAGTAGGAACGAACACCGGGGAGCTGTTTTTT. This chain links TRBV28 with TRBJ2-2, with D unclear. The CDR3 is 16 amino acids. CDR1 MDHEN and CDR2 SYDVKM come from the germline V gene.

This clonotype has only a few counts. The chain has TRBV20-1 and TRBJ1-2; a possible D gene is TRBD1 (6 bases). Deletions cut 1 base from V and 11 bases from J, with 11 bases between. The CDR3 covers 11 residues. Germline V gene data show CDR1 as DFQATT and CDR2 as SNEGSKA (reference sequence). The CDR3 loop reads CSARAWTDYTF. Here the CDR3 DNA reads TGCAGTGCTAGAGCCTGGACAGATTACACCTTC.

The chain is built from TRBV6-1 and TRBJ2-3; D could derive from TRBD1 or TRBD2 (5 bases each). The V end lost 6 bases, the J end lost 11 bases, and 15 bases lay between the germline ends. CDR3 length: 12 amino acids. Germline assignment: CDR1 MNHNS and CDR2 SASEGT. CDR3 bases: TGTGCCAGCAGGGGACCGCGGTGGGAGCAGTATTTT. Protein product: CASRGPRWEQYF.